This T cell receptor beta chain originates from a study of blood T cell repertoires in COVID-19. Remarks on this clone: Distinct nucleotide sequences in the sample also encode this CDR3.

The protocol was immunoSEQ multiplex PCR, while the TCRdb copy is restricted to in-frame clones and leaves out a portion. The repertoire holds around 400,000 clones, roughly 80% seen once, with 5% to 5.5% in the top ten. With 4 bases removed from V and 2 bases from J, the gap between germline ends came to 6 bases. Germline CDR1 ENHRY, CDR2 SYGVKD. The CDR3 sequence is 13 residues long. Recruitment covered over 20 US areas and drew participants whose ages spanned roughly 18 to 100 years. This sequence was found in a woman aged 50 to 60 who had recovered from COVID-19. Sequenced: PBMCs or T cells enriched from blood (not recorded which). The chain links TRBV10-3 to TRBJ1-3; D is uncertain. The DNA of the CDR3 is TGTGCCATCAGTGGAGGGCCTGGAAACACCATATATTTT. It codes for CAISGGPGNTIYF.